This T cell receptor (beta chain) was captured by sequencing in a study of early T cells in non-severe SARS-CoV-2 infection. The overall study: From unsorted whole blood, bulk RNA was sequenced, and the chains remained unpaired. Overall study results and limits: Reliance on VDJdb matching favored anti-spike CD8 responses; private and CD4 specificities were missed.

On this clonotype itself: What it binds is unknown.

Each cDNA molecule carried a unique molecular identifier. TCRdb redid the calling of the 5' RACE reads with MiXCR, one entry per CDR3 protein. The sample shows some 77,000 distinct CDR3 sequences, around 13% of them seen only once. Germline V gene data show CDR1 as MNHEY and CDR2 as SMNVEV (reference sequence). The CDR3 spans 14 residues. V dropped 5 bases and J dropped 7; count of bases not matched to a gene: 10. This clonotype was sampled from an adult who was a healthcare worker with PCR-confirmed SARS-CoV-2 infection or an uninfected control (not recorded which). The genes are TRBV27 and TRBJ2-7; 8 bases line up with TRBD2. Sequencing was performed on whole blood. CDR3 in DNA: TGTGCCAGCAGTCCGGGGGGCGGGGGGCAGGAGCAGTACTTC. Amino acids: CASSPGGGGQEQYF.